Presented here are 2 T cell receptor beta chains from one specimen sequenced in a study of shared clonotypes between healthy human individuals. Method: immunoSEQ multiplex PCR; TCRdb's copy keeps in-frame clones and lacks some. The sample records fewer than 1.8 million clones, roughly 98.5% being singletons. Specimen: naive CD4+ T cells sorted from blood. Regarding subset: CD45RA+ positively selected. The receptors here all came from a man younger than 40 in good health.

This rearrangement joins TRBV2 to TRBJ1-2; no reliable D call. The CDR3 is made up of 13 amino acids. Trimming removed 5 bases from V and 0 bases from J, with 7 bases in between. Germline lookup yields CDR1 SNHLY and CDR2 FYNNEI. The CDR3 DNA reads as TGTGCCAGCAGTACCCGCCCTAACTATGGCTACACCTTC. This codes for CASSTRPNYGYTF.

The chain carries TRBV5-1 and TRBJ2-7, with TRBD2 as a possible D gene (7 bases). The germline V gene has CDR1 SGHRS and CDR2 YFSETQ. V was clipped by 0 bases and J by 4 bases, with 11 bases between them. The CDR3 extends over 14 amino acids. CDR3 DNA: TGCGCCAGCAGCTTGGAAGCGGGACAATACGAGCAGTACTTC. Protein sequence: CASSLEAGQYEQYF.